The subject of this entry is one TCR beta chain. Its antigen is unknown. Template material for amplifying TCR beta CDR3 regions consisted of RNA transcripts. A first-round RT-PCR of the TCR CDR3 used the HTBI primer set. TCRdb called the multiplex PCR reads again in MiXCR, with one record for every CDR3 protein. The sample gives fewer than 900,000 distinct CDR3 sequences, about 15% of which show up once; roughly 8% is in the top ten. CDR3 length equals 16 residues. With 7 bases removed from V and 1 base from J, the gap between germline ends came to 18 bases. From germline, CDR1 is MDHEN and CDR2 SYDVKM. These data originate in a study of T cells in Graves' hyperthyroidism and ophthalmopathy. Study-wide results and limits: Most clonotypes that expanded in the thyroid above 0.001 also showed up in blood. Progression to ophthalmopathy was predicted a median of approximately seven months early.

Pregnant or lactating patients were excluded, as were those with uncontrolled infection or other autoimmune disease. The V gene is TRBV28, the J gene TRBJ2-3; perhaps TRBD2 as D (5 bases). The clonotype was recovered from a man in his late teens or twenties with Graves' hyperthyroidism. Sequenced input: blood. The CDR3 DNA reads TGTGCCAGCACGCTTTATGGCGGGTTTCGCACAGATACGCAGTATTTT. Protein: CASTLYGGFRTDTQYF.